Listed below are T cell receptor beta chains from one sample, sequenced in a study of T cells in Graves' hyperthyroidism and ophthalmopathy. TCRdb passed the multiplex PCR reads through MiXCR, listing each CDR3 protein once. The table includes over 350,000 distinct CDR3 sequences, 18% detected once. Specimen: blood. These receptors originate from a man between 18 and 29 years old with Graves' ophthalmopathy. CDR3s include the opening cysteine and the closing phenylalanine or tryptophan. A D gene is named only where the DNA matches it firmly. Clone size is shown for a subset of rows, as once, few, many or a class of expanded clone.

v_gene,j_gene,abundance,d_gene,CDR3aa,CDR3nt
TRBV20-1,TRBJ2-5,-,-,CSAHQRDPQETQYF,TGCAGTGCTCACCAGAGGGACCCCCAAGAGACCCAGTACTTC
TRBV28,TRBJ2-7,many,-,CASSSGDWSYEQYF,TGTGCCAGCAGTTCCGGGGACTGGTCCTACGAGCAGTACTTC
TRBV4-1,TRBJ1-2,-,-,CASGLGESGYTF,TGCGCCAGCGGGTTAGGGGAATCTGGCTACACCTTC
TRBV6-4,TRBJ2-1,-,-,CAPPSRGGNEQFF,TGTGCCCCTCCTTCGAGAGGGGGGAATGAGCAGTTCTTC
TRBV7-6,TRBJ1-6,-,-,CASSLTGKGNSPLHF,TGTGCCAGCAGCCTTACAGGAAAGGGAAATTCACCCCTCCACTTT
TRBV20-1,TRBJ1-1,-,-,CSARVVTEEHEAFF,TGCAGTGCTAGAGTCGTGACAGAGGAACATGAAGCTTTCTTT
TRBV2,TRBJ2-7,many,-,CASSEALRGYEQYF,TGTGCCAGCAGTGAGGCCTTACGGGGGTACGAGCAGTACTTC
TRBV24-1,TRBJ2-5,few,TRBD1,CATSDLGQGGETQYF,TGTGCCACCAGTGACCTAGGACAGGGGGGGGAGACCCAGTACTTC
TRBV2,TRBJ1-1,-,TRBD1,CASSAHRDRGLPNTEAFF,TGTGCCAGCAGCGCCCACCGGGACAGGGGGCTTCCGAACACTGAAGCTTTCTTT
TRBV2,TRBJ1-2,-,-,CASSPPMDYGYTF,TGTGCCAGCAGTCCTCCGATGGACTATGGCTACACCTTC
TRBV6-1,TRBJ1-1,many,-,CASSEGFNRRNTEAFF,TGTGCCAGCAGTGAAGGTTTCAATAGGAGGAACACTGAAGCTTTCTTT
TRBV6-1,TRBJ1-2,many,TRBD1,CASSLRGRLDGYTF,TGTGCCAGCAGCCTCAGGGGGCGCTTGGACGGCTACACCTTC
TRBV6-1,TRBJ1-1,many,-,CANRVGTEAFF,TGTGCCAACAGGGTTGGGACTGAAGCTTTCTTT
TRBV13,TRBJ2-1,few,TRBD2,CASRRGAYNEQFF,TGTGCCAGCAGGCGGGGGGCCTACAATGAGCAGTTCTTC
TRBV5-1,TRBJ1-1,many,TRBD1,CASSSLGTDTEAFF,TGCGCCAGCAGTTCCCTCGGGACAGACACTGAAGCTTTCTTT
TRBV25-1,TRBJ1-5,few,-,CASSGSRNQPQHF,TGTGCCAGCAGTGGGAGTAGGAATCAGCCCCAGCATTTT
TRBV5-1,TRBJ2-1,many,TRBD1,CASSLAPGGYNEQFF,TGCGCCAGCAGCTTGGCACCAGGGGGCTACAATGAGCAGTTCTTC
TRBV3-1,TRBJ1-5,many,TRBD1,CASSNRQGVEQPQHF,TGTGCCAGCAGCAACCGCCAGGGGGTCGAACAGCCCCAGCATTTT
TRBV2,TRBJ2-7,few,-,CASSEGQILSSYEQYF,TGTGCCAGCAGTGAAGGTCAGATCCTAAGCTCCTACGAGCAGTACTTC
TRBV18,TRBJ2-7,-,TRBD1,CASSPRDSLYEQYF,TGTGCCAGCTCCCCAAGGGACAGCCTGTACGAGCAGTACTTC
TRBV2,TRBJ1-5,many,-,CASSDFAQPQHF,TGTGCCAGCAGTGACTTTGCTCAGCCCCAGCATTTT
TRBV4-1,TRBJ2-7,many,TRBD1,CASSRQTGGPYEQYF,TGCGCCAGCAGCAGGCAGACAGGGGGCCCCTACGAGCAGTACTTC
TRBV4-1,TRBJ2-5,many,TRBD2,CASSQEVAGPGETQYF,TGCGCCAGCAGCCAAGAAGTAGCGGGGCCTGGGGAGACCCAGTACTTC
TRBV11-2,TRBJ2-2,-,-,CASSLGHQNTGELFF,TGTGCCAGCAGCTTAGGACACCAGAACACCGGGGAGCTGTTTTTT
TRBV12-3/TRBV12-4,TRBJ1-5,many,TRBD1,CASSWVGTGQNQPQHF,TGTGCCAGCAGTTGGGTCGGGACAGGGCAGAATCAGCCCCAGCATTTT
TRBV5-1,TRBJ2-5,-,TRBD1,CASSLGRGPETQYF,TGCGCCAGCAGCTTGGGCAGGGGGCCAGAGACCCAGTACTTC
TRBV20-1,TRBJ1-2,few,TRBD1,CSARGGSDYGYTF,TGCAGTGCTCGAGGGGGCTCGGACTATGGCTACACCTTC
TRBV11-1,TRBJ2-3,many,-,CASSLWGRSGTDTQYF,TGTGCCAGCAGCCTTTGGGGGAGGTCGGGCACAGATACGCAGTATTTT
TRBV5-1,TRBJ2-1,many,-,CASSLALESYNEQFF,TGCGCCAGCAGCTTGGCGTTAGAATCCTACAATGAGCAGTTCTTC
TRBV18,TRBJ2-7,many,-,CASSPPEGCYEQYF,TGTGCCAGCTCACCACCGGAGGGTTGCTACGAGCAGTACTTC
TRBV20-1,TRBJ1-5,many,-,CSASPPLGDQPQHF,TGCAGTGCTAGCCCCCCACTGGGGGATCAGCCCCAGCATTTT
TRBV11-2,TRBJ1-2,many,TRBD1,CASSSGQGVPYGYTF,TGTGCCAGCAGCTCGGGACAGGGGGTGCCATATGGCTACACCTTC
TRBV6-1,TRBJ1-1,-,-,CASTYTGQNTEAFF,TGTGCCAGCACCTACACAGGTCAGAACACTGAAGCTTTCTTT
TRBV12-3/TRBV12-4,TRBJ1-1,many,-,CASSSADTEAFF,TGTGCCAGCAGCTCCGCGGACACTGAAGCTTTCTTT
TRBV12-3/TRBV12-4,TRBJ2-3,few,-,CASSRSNTQYF,TGTGCCAGCAGTCGTTCCAATACGCAGTATTTT
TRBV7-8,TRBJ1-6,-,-,CASSLLGLGNSPLHF,TGTGCCAGCAGCTTACTGGGACTGGGTAATTCACCCCTCCACTTT
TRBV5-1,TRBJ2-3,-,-,CASTPGVTTDTQYF,TGCGCCAGCACCCCGGGGGTAACCACAGATACGCAGTATTTT
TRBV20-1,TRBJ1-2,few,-,CSAPGNGYTF,TGCAGTGCACCAGGGAATGGCTACACCTTC
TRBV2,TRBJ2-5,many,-,CAINGQRSQETQYF,TGTGCCATCAATGGACAGAGGTCCCAAGAGACCCAGTACTTC
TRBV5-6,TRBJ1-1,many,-,CASSPWDYPYTEAFF,TGTGCCAGCAGCCCCTGGGACTATCCGTACACTGAAGCTTTCTTT
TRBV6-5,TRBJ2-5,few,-,CASSYSPGEETQYF,TGTGCCAGCAGTTACTCGCCGGGAGAAGAGACCCAGTACTTC
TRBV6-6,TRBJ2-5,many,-,CASSYPGRPQETQYF,TGTGCCAGCAGTTACCCAGGACGTCCACAAGAGACCCAGTACTTC
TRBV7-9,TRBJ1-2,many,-,CASSFGGQGYGYTF,TGTGCCAGCAGCTTCGGGGGGCAGGGCTATGGCTACACCTTC
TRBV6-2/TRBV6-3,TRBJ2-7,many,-,CASSYSVQYYEQYF,TGTGCCAGCAGTTACTCGGTTCAGTACTACGAGCAGTACTTC
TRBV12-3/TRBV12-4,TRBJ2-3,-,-,CASSFTGHPGDTQYF,TGTGCCAGCAGTTTCACAGGACACCCAGGAGATACGCAGTATTTT
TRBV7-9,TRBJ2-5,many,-,CASSRSSSQETQYF,TGTGCCAGCAGCCGCAGTTCCTCCCAAGAGACCCAGTACTTC
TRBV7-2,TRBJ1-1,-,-,CASSPTSGEAFF,TGTGCCAGCAGCCCAACGTCAGGGGAAGCTTTCTTT
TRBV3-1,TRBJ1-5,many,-,CASSLSLGSNQPQHF,TGTGCCAGCAGCCTTTCCCTTGGTAGCAATCAGCCCCAGCATTTT
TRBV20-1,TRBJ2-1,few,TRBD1,CSATTGGHSYNEQFF,TGCAGTGCTACCACAGGGGGTCATTCGTACAATGAGCAGTTCTTC
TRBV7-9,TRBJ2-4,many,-,CASSPEGDIQYF,TGTGCCAGCAGCCCTGAGGGGGACATTCAGTACTTC
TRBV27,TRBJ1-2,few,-,CASSSRVGYYGYTF,TGTGCCAGCAGTTCCAGGGTTGGGTACTATGGCTACACCTTC
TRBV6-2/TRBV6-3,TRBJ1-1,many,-,CASTLPSGGLNTEAFF,TGTGCCAGCACCCTCCCCTCGGGAGGGTTGAACACTGAAGCTTTCTTT
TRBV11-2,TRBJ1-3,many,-,CASSPHLPSGNTIYF,TGTGCCAGCAGTCCTCATCTCCCCTCTGGAAACACCATATATTTT
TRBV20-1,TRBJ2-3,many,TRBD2,CGSTPGLASDTQYF,TGCGGATCCACGCCGGGACTAGCCTCAGATACGCAGTATTTT
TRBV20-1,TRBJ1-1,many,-,CSASKQGLNTEAFF,TGCAGTGCTAGTAAACAGGGATTGAACACTGAAGCTTTCTTT
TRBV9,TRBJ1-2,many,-,CASSVGAANYGYTF,TGTGCCAGCAGCGTAGGGGCGGCTAACTATGGCTACACCTTC
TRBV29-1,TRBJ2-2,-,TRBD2,CSVPAGDLNTGELFF,TGCAGCGTCCCGGCGGGGGACCTCAACACCGGGGAGCTGTTTTTT
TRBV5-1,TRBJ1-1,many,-,CASSLPPQGADTEAFF,TGCGCCAGCAGCTTACCCCCCCAGGGAGCAGACACTGAAGCTTTCTTT
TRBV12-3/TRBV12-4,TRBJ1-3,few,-,CASSLGQVSSGNTIYF,TGTGCCAGCAGTTTAGGGCAGGTTAGCTCTGGAAACACCATATATTTT
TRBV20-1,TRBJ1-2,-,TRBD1,CSARGQPGGYTF,TGCAGTGCTAGGGGACAGCCGGGGGGCTACACCTTC